The T cell receptor (beta chain) under discussion was sequenced for a study of OX40 agonist ivuxolimab in advanced cancers. Study-level information: At doses from 0.01 to 10 mg/kg, patients were given intravenous ivuxolimab every 2 weeks.

Turning to this clone: What it binds is not known.

Enrollment shut out patients with autoimmune disease history or systemic immunosuppression. The CDR3 is made up of 16 amino acids. The germline CDR1 and CDR2 sequences are LNHNV and YYDKDF (reference sequence). The V gene lost 1 base and the J gene lost 4 bases, with 13 bases spanning the gap. The study, taken as a whole, reports: CD8+ T cells showed, on average, more clonal expansion than CD4+ cells.

TCRdb keeps only in-frame clones here, not all; method: immunoSEQ multiplex PCR. The sample has 35,000 to 45,000 clones, 82% seen once. The gene calls are TRBV15 and TRBJ1-4, with D tentatively TRBD1 (5 bases). This specimen was CD4+ or CD8+ T cells sorted from blood, taken in a trial of the OX40 agonist ivuxolimab. The receptor was derived from an adult with an advanced solid tumor such as melanoma, head and neck, liver or kidney cancer. Here the CDR3 reads CATSRADSILNEKLFF. CDR3 coding DNA: TGTGCCACCAGCAGAGCAGACAGTATTCTTAATGAAAAACTGTTTTTT.